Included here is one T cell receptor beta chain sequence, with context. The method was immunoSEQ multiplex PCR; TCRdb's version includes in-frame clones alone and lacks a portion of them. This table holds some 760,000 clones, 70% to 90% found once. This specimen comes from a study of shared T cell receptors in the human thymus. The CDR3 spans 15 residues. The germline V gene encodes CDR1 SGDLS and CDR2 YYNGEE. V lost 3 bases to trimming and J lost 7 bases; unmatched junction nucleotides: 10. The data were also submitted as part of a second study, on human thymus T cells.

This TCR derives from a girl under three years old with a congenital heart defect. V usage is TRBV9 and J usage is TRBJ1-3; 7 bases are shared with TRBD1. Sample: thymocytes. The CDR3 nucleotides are TGTGCCAGCAGCGCCCGGGACAGTCTCTGGAACACCATATATTTT. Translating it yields CASSARDSLWNTIYF.